The table lists the clone carrying this T cell receptor (beta chain) with a few counts. A junction boundary mismatches the germline segment, possibly from a read error. This record comes from a study of blood T cell repertoires in COVID-19. CDR3 length: 12 amino acids. Looked up from germline, CDR1 is MNHEY and CDR2 is SVGAGI. In the authors' methods: Nucleated cell counts were estimated from reference gene primer amplification. Using immunoSEQ multiplex PCR, the repertoire was profiled, and TCRdb retains in-frame clones only, with some absent. V and J calls and clone size are given by that table; D and trimming were obtained from the DNA. This sample carries about 27,000 clones, over 75% of them seen once, and the ten largest clones take roughly 16%.

The receptor comes from a human donor with active COVID-19. The donor label of this sample is uncertain. V is TRBV6-5 and J is TRBJ2-3; TRBD2 is a possible D gene (6 bases). The sample taken for sequencing was peripheral blood. This CDR3 is CASSPTAGKWHF. The CDR3 DNA is TGTGCCAGCAGTCCGACGGCGGGAAAGTGGCATTTT.